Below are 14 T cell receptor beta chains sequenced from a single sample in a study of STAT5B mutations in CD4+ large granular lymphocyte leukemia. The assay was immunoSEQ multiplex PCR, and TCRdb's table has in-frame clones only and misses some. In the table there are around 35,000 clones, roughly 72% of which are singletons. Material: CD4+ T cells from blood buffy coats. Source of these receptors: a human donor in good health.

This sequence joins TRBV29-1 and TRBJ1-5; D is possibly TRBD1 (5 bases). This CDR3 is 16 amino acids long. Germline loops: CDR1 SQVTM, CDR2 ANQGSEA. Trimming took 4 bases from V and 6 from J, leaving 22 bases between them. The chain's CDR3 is CSVVWPESRAVQPQHF. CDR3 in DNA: TGCAGCGTTGTGTGGCCCGAGAGCAGGGCGGTTCAGCCCCAGCATTTT.

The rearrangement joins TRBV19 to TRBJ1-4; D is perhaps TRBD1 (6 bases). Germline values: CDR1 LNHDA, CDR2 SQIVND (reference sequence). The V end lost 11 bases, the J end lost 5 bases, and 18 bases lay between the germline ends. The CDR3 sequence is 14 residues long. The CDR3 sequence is CASRGQGSNEKLFF. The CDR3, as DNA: TGTGCCTCTAGAGGTCAGGGGAGCAATGAAAAACTGTTTTTT. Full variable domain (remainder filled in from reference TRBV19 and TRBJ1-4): DGGITQSPKYLFRKEGQNVTLSCEQNLNHDAMYWYRQDPGQGLRLIYYSQIVNDFQKGDIAEGYSVSREKKESFPLTVTSAQKNPTAFYLCASRGQGSNEKLFFGSGTQLSVL.

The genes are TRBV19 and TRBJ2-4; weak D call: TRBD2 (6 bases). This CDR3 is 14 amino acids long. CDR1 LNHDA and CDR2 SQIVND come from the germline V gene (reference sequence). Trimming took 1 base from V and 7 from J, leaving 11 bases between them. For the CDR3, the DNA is TGTGCCAGTAGTATAGGGGAGGTTGGGAACATTCAGTACTTC. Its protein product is CASSIGEVGNIQYF.

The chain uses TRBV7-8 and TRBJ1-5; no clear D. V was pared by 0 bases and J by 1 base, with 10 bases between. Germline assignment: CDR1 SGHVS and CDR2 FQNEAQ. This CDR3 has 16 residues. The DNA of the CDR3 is TGTGCCAGCAGCTTAGCGCGCAGTCAGAGCAATCAGCCCCAGCATTTT. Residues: CASSLARSQSNQPQHF. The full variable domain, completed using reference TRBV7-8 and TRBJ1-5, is GAGVSQSPRYKVAKRGQDVALRCDPISGHVSLFWYQQALGQGPEFLTYFQNEAQLDKSGLPSDRFFAERPEGSVSTLKIQRTQQEDSAVYLCASSLARSQSNQPQHFGDGTRLSIL.

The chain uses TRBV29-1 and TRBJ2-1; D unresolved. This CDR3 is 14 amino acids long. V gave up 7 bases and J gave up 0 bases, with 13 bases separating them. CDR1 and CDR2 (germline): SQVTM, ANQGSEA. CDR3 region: CSGDPRSSYNEQFF. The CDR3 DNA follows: TGCAGCGGCGACCCCCGTAGCTCCTACAATGAGCAGTTCTTC.

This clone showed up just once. The CDR3 coding sequence is TGTGCCAGCAGCCACCTGATACTCAACAGACCAAGCTCTGGTCGCTCCACCTACGAGCAGTACTTC. Its protein product is CASSHLILNRPSSGRSTYEQYF. The J gene is TRBJ2-7, the V gene TRBV28; D gene unclear. The length of the CDR3 is 22 residues. Germline values: CDR1 MDHEN, CDR2 SYDVKM. Trimming shortened V by 6 bases and J by 2 bases, and 38 bases separated the two germline ends.

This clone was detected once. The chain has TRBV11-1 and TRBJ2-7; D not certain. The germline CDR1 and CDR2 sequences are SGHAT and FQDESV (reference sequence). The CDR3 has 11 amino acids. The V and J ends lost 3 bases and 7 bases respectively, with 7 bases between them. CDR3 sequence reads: CASSLVTEQYF. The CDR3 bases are TGTGCCAGCAGCTTGGTCACAGAGCAGTACTTC.

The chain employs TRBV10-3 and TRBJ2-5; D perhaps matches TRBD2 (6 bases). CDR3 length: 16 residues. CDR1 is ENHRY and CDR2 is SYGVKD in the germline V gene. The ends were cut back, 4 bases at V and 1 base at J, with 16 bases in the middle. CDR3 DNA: TGTGCCATCAGTGGGGAGGTCGGCGGCGTCCAAGAGACCCAGTACTTC. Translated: CAISGEVGGVQETQYF.

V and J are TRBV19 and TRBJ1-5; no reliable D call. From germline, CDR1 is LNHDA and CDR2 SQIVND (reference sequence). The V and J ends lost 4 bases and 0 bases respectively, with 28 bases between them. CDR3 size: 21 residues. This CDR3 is CASSTEVRISLPGTSNQPQHF. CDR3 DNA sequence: TGTGCCAGTAGTACAGAGGTCCGTATCTCCCTACCCGGCACTAGCAATCAGCCCCAGCATTTT.

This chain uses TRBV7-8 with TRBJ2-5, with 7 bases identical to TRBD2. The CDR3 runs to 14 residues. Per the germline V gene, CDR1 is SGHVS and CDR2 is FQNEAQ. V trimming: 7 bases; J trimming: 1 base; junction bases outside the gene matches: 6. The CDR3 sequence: CASIKGLFQETQYF. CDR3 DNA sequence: TGTGCCAGCATCAAGGGACTATTCCAAGAGACCCAGTACTTC.

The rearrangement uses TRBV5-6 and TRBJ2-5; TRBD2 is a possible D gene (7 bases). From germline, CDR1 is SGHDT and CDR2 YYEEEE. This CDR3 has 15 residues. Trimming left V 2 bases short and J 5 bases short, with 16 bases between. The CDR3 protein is CASSFYARGLETQYF. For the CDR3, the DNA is TGTGCCAGCAGCTTTTATGCGCGGGGGCTGGAGACCCAGTACTTC.

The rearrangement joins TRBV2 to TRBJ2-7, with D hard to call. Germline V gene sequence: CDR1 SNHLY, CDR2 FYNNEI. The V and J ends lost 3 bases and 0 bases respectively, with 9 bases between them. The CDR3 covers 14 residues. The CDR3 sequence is CASSDFGSSYEQYF. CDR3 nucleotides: TGTGCCAGCAGTGATTTTGGGTCCTCCTACGAGCAGTACTTC.

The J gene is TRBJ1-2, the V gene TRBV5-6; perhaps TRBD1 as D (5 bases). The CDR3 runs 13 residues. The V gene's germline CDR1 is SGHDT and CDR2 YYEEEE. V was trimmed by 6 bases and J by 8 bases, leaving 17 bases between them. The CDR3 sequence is CASTLGRVGGYTF. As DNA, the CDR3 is TGTGCCAGCACCCTGGGCAGGGTGGGAGGCTACACCTTC. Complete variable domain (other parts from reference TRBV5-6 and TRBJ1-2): DAGVTQSPTHLIKTRGQQVTLRCSPKSGHDTVSWYQQALGQGPQFIFQYYEEEERQRGNFPDRFSGHQFPNYSSELNVNALLLGDSALYLCASTLGRVGGYTFGSGTRLTVV.

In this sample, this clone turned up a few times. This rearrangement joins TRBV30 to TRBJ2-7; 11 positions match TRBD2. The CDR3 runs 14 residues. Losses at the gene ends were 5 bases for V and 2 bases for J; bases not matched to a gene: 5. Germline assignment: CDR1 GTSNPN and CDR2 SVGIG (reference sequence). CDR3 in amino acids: CAWGRGLAAYEQYF. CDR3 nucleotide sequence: TGTGCCTGGGGGAGGGGACTAGCGGCCTACGAGCAGTACTTC. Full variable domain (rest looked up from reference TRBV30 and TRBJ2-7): SQTIHQWPATLVQPVGSPLSLECTVEGTSNPNLYWYRQAAGRGLQLLFYSVGIGQISSEVPQNLSASRPQDRQFILSSKKLLLSDSGFYLCAWGRGLAAYEQYFGPGTRLTVT.